The 10 T cell receptor beta chains below all came from one sample that was sequenced in a study of blood T cells in healthy people across ages. Primed by a sample-barcoded 5' primer and a J-beta primer mix, a second PCR proceeded for 7 to 11 cycles. TCRdb redid the calling of the 5' RACE reads with MiXCR, one entry per CDR3 protein. In the table there are roughly 1.5 million distinct CDR3 sequences, under 55% of which are singletons. The sample comprised blood. The receptors here all came from a woman in her late teens or twenties in good health.

The rearrangement links TRBV7-2 to TRBJ1-2; TRBD1 aligns across 7 bases. Losses at the gene ends were 5 bases for V and 1 base for J; bases not matched to a gene: 10. The CDR3 extends over 16 amino acids. Per germline, CDR1 SGHTA and CDR2 FQGNSA. The CDR3 DNA reads TGTGCCAGCAGCCTCCGGACAGGCGTGGATAACTATGGCTACACCTTC. Its translation is CASSLRTGVDNYGYTF.

The chain couples TRBV4-1 to TRBJ1-4; D call uncertain. This CDR3 is 15 amino acids long. Trimming removed 6 bases from V and 7 bases from J, with 18 bases in between. The germline gives CDR1 MGHRA, CDR2 YSYEKL. Here the CDR3 reads CASRVSDVRGEKLFF. CDR3 bases: TGCGCCAGCAGGGTCTCGGACGTTCGAGGTGAAAAACTGTTTTTT.

The genes are TRBV6-1 and TRBJ1-2; 7 positions agree with TRBD1. This CDR3 has 13 amino acids. The germline CDR1 and CDR2 sequences are MNHNS and SASEGT. Losses at the gene ends were 6 bases for V and 5 bases for J; bases not matched to a gene: 6. CDR3 DNA: TGTGCCAGCAGCGGTGACAGGGTGTATGGCTACACCTTC. This encodes CASSGDRVYGYTF.

The sample holds a few counts of this clonotype. V usage is TRBV2 and J usage is TRBJ1-5, with TRBD1 as a possible D gene (5 bases). Looked up from germline, CDR1 is SNHLY and CDR2 is FYNNEI. The CDR3 is 13 residues long. The germline V and J ends were trimmed by 9 bases and 7 bases, with 16 bases remaining between them. The CDR3 region has the DNA TGTGCCAGTCAACAGGCACTCGACCAGCCCCAGCATTTT. Its protein product is CASQQALDQPQHF.

This clonotype was detected a few times. The chain recombines TRBV12-3 or TRBV12-4 with TRBJ2-1, with 13 bases that match TRBD2. The CDR3 has 15 amino acids. Unmatched junction bases numbered 4, after V lost 5 bases and J lost 6 bases. The CDR3 protein is CASSQTSGGANEQFF. The CDR3 region has the DNA TGTGCCAGCAGTCAAACTAGCGGGGGGGCCAATGAGCAGTTCTTC.

This chain uses TRBV25-1 with TRBJ2-5; D gene unclear. CDR1 MGHDK and CDR2 SYGVNS come from the germline V gene. Trimming took off 0 bases at V and 1 base at J, with 12 bases between the two ends. CDR3 size: 16 residues. DNA for the CDR3: TGTGCCAGCAGTGAATATAGGGCCTCAATCCAAGAGACCCAGTACTTC. Its translation is CASSEYRASIQETQYF.

This clonotype was counted only a few times. The J gene is TRBJ1-5, the V gene TRBV12-3 or TRBV12-4; D is ambiguous. Trimming shortened V by 1 base and J by 0 bases, and 7 bases separated the two germline ends. This CDR3 comprises 15 residues. As DNA, the CDR3 is TGTGCCAGCAGTTTAGGGACGCATAGCAATCAGCCCCAGCATTTT. Translation gives CASSLGTHSNQPQHF.

This clonotype was recorded at least ten times. V gene TRBV4-3 combines with J gene TRBJ1-2; TRBD1 matches 7 bases. Germline V CDR1 and CDR2: LGHNA, YSLEER. Trimming took 3 bases from V and 2 from J; bases not matched to a gene: 0. There are 13 residues in the CDR3. The CDR3 sequence is CASSQTGNYGYTF. CDR3 nucleotides: TGCGCCAGCAGCCAGACAGGGAACTATGGCTACACCTTC.

The rearrangement uses TRBV29-1 and TRBJ2-1; D gene uncertain. V lost 7 bases to trimming and J lost 7 bases, with 17 bases between them. CDR3 length: 13 amino acids. The germline V gene encodes CDR1 SQVTM and CDR2 ANQGSEA. The CDR3 DNA reads as TGCAGCGCCCGGTCAGAGCTTTCGAATGAGCAGTTCTTC. Protein product: CSARSELSNEQFF.

V and J are TRBV10-3 and TRBJ2-7; 9 positions match TRBD1. V shed 10 bases, J shed 0 bases, and the junction held 13 bases outside the gene matches. The length of the CDR3 is 16 residues. The germline V gene has CDR1 ENHRY and CDR2 SYGVKD. CDR3 DNA: TGTGCCACAGGCGGCGGGACAGGGAGAAGCTCCTACGAGCAGTACTTC. It translates to CATGGGTGRSSYEQYF.